This record covers a single TCR beta chain. The specificity of this receptor is unknown. Base qualities are not at hand, and no much larger clone is one base apart. The sample's treatment or condition label, decoded: in vitro stimulation with specific CMV peptide epitopes to enrich CMV-specific T cells. The sample was run on an Illumina HiSeq 1500. Through fastp at Q25 and MiXCR, TCRdb rebuilt clones from the public reads, retaining in-frame beta chains. Every CDR3 protein is listed once, alongside the most common genes and DNA of its rows. The sample table shows 650,000 to 900,000 distinct CDR3 sequences, and under 35% are seen once. The ten largest clones add up to less than 15% of the sample. The data originate from a study of T cell repertoires in cytomegalovirus infection (dated by TCRdb to the late 2010s). As for the study more broadly: The peptide stimulations were aimed at well-studied HLA-B-restricted epitopes as well as recently identified HLA-C-restricted CMV epitopes, whose presentation resists viral immunomodulation. The HLA type of each donor mattered for the analysis, because public TCR beta signatures pointed to carriage of CMV infection along with the matching HLA type. Paper-wide results and their limitations: Carriers of CMV infection plus the relevant HLA type were discriminated by the cumulative frequency of public TCR beta family members in the study cohort and in an independent roughly 400-donor cohort. The ex vivo response was dominated by HLA-C-restricted CMV-specific TCR beta clonotypes, and the single most frequent clonotype in two of eight donors was supplied by these HLA-C-restricted clonotypes.

The germline V end is reduced by 5 bases and the J end by 1 base; junction bases left unmatched: 6. CDR1 is given as SEHNR and CDR2 as FQNEAQ, both from the germline V gene (reference sequence). The CDR3 runs 16 residues from the cysteine to the phenylalanine. The retained sequence is limited to the CDR3, 48 bases, with the frame set at the first base. The sequence was collected from a human donor in good health (CMV status not recorded). Some clones in this sample may be carry-over from other donors' samples. The chain is encoded by TRBV7-9 joined to TRBJ2-2, with 8 bases aligning to TRBD1. Sequencing was performed on cultured CD8+ T cells from PBMCs, taken from culture after CMV antigen stimulation. The sequence in DNA is TGTGCCAGCAGCCCCCGGGACAGGTTGAACACCGGGGAGCTGTTTTTT. This sequence encodes CASSPRDRLNTGELFF. The reference TRBV7-9 and TRBJ2-2 proteins fill in what lies around the CDR3, so the full variable domain reads DTGVSQNPRHKITKRGQNVTFRCDPISEHNRLYWYRQTLGQGPEFLTYFQNEAQLEKSRLLSDRFSAERPKGSFSTLEIQRTEQGDSAMYLCASSPRDRLNTGELFFGEGSRLTVL.